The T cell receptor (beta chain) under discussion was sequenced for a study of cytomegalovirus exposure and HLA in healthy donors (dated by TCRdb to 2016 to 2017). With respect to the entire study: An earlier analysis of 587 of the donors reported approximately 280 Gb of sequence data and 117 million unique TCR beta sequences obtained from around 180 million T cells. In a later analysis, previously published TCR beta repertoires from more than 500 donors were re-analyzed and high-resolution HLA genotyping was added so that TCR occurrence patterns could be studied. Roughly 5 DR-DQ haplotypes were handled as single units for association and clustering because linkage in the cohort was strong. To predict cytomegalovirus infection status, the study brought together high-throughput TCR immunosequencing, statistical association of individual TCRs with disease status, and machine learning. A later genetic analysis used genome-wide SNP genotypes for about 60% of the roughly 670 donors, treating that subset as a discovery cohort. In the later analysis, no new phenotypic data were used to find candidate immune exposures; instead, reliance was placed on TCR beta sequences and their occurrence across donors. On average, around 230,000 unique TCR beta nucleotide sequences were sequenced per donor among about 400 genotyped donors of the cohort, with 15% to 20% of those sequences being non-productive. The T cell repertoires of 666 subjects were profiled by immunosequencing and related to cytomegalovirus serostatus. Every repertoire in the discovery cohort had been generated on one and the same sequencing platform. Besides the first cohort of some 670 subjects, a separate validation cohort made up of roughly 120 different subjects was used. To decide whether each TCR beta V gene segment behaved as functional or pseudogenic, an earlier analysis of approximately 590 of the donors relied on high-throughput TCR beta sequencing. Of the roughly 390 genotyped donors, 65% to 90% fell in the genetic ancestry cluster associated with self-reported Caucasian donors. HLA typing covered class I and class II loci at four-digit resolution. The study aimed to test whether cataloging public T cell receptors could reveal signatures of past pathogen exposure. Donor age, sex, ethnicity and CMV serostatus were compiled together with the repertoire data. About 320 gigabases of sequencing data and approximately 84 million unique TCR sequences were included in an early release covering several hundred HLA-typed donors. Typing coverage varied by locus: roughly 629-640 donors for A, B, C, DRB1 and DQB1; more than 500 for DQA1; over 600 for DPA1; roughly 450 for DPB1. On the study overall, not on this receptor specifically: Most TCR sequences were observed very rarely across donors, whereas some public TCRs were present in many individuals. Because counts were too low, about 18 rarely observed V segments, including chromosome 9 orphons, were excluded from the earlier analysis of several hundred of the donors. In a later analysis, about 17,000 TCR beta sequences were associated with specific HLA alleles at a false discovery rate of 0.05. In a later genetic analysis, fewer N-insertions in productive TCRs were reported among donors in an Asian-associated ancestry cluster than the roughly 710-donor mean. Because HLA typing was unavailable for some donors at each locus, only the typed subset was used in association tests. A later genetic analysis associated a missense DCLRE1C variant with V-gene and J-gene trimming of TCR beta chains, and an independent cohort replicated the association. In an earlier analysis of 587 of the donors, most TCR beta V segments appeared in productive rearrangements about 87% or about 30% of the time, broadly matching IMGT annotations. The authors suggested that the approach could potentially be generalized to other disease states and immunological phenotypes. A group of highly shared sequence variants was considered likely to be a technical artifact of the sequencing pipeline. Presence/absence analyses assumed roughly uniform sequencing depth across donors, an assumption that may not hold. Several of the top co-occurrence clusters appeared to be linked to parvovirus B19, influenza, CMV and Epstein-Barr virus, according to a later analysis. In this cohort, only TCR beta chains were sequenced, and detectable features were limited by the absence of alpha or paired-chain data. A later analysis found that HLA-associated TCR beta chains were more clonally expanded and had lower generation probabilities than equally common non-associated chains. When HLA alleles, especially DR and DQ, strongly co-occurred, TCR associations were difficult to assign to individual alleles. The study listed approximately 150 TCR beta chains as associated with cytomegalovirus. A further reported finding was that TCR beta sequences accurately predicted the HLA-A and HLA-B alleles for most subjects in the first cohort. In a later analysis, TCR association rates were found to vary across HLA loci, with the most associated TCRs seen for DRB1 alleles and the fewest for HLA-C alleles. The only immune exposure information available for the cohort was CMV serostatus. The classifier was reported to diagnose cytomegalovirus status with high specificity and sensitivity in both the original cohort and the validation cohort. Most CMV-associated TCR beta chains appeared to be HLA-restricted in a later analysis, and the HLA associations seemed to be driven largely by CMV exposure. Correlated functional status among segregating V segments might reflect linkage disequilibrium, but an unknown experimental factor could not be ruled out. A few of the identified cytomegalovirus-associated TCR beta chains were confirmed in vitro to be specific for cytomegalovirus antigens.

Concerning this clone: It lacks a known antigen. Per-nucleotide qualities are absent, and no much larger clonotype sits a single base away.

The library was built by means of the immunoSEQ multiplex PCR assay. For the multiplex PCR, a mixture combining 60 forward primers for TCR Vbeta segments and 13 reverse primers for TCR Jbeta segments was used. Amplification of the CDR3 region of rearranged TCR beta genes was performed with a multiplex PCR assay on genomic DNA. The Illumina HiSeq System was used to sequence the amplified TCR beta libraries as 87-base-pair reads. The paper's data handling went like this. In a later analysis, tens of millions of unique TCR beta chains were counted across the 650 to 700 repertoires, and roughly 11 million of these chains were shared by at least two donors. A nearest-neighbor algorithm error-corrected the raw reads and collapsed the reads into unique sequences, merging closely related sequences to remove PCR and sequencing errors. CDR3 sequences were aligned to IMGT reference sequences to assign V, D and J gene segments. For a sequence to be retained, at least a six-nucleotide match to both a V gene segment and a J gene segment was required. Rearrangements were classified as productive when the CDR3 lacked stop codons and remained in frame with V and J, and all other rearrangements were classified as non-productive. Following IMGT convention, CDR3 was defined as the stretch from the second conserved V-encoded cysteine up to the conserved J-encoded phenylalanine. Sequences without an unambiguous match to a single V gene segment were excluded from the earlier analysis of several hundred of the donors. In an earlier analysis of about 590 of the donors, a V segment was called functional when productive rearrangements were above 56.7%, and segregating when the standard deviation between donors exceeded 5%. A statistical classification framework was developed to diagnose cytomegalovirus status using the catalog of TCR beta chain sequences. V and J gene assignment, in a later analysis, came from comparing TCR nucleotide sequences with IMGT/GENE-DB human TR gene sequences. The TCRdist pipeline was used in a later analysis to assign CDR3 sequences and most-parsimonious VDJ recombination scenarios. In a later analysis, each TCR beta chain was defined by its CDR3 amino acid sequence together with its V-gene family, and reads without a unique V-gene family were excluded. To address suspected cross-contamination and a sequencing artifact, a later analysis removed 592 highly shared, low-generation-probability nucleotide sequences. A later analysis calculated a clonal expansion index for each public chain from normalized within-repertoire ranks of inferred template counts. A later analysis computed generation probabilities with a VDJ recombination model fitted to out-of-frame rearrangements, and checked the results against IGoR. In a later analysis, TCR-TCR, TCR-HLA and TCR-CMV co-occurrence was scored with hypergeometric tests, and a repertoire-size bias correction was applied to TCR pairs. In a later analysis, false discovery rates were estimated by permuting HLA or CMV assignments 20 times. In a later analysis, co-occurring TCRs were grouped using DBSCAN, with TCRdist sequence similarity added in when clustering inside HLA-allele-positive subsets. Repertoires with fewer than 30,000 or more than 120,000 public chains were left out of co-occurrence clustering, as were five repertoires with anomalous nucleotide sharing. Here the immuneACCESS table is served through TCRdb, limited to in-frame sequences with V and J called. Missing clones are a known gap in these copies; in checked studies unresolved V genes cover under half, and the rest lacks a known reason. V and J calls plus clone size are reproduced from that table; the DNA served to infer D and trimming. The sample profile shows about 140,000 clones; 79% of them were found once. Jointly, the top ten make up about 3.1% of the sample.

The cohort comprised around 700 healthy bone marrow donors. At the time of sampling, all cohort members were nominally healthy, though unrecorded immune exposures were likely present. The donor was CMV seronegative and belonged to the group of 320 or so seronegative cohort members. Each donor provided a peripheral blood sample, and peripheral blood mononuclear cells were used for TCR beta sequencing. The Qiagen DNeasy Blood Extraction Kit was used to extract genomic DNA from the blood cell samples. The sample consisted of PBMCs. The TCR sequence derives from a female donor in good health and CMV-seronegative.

The CDR3 protein: CASSDGLTVEQENTIYF. Read as DNA, the sequence is TGTGCCAGCAGTGACGGTTTGACCGTCGAGCAGGAAAACACCATATATTTT. This receptor chain uses TRBV25-1 and TRBJ1-3; confidence is insufficient to name the D gene. The cysteine opens and the phenylalanine closes a CDR3 of 17 amino acids. Only the CDR3 portion is preserved as DNA: 51 bases, with reading frame beginning at the first base. V was cut back by 3 bases and J by 6 bases, leaving a gap of 21 bases between them. CDR1 MGHDK and CDR2 SYGVNS are derived from the germline V gene.